Here is one T cell receptor beta chain with its context. Antigen specificity is unknown. Unexposed donor CD4+ T cells date from about 2011-2018, before the COVID-19 pandemic. Isolation of CD4+ T cells took place after about 10 days in culture. The data are from a study of CD4 T cells in relation to SARS-CoV-2 and coronaviruses. The method was immunoSEQ multiplex PCR; TCRdb's version includes in-frame clones alone and lacks a portion of them. The data hold more than 9,500 clones, with 69% observed a single time. V lost 6 bases, J lost 5 bases, and 7 bases stayed unmatched. The CDR3 has 13 amino acids. Germline V CDR1 and CDR2: SQVTM, ANQGSEA.

The source is a human donor in good health. Sequencing was carried out using CD4+ T cells from PBMCs, cultured in vitro. The rearrangement uses TRBV29-1 and TRBJ2-1; 7 nucleotides align to TRBD1. CDR3 nucleotide sequence: TGCAGCGTCCTGACAGGGCGGCACAATGAGCAGTTCTTC. Protein: CSVLTGRHNEQFF.